This T cell receptor beta chain came from a study of CD8 T cells in ankylosing spondylitis. Points from the study as a whole: Clones tied to disease were said to be significantly enriched in matched ankylosing spondylitis synovial fluid.

The CDR3 has 14 residues. Per the germline V gene, CDR1 is DFQATT and CDR2 is SNEGSKA (reference sequence). V shed 5 bases, J shed 4 bases, and the junction held 5 bases outside the gene matches. TCRdb re-called the 5' RACE reads with MiXCR, one entry per CDR3 protein. The sample lists about 220,000 distinct CDR3 sequences, roughly 10% occurring once. In its sample, this clonotype was seen many times. Its antigen is currently unknown. The sequence derives from a male donor with ankylosing spondylitis or in good health (not recorded which). The source material was blood, either unsorted or a sorted T cell fraction (not recorded which). This chain connects TRBV20-1 to TRBJ1-4; 9 bases map to TRBD1. The CDR3 region is CSADQGQGNEKLFF. The CDR3 region has the DNA TGCAGTGCTGACCAGGGACAGGGTAATGAAAAACTGTTTTTT.